These 8 T cell receptor beta chains came from one sample sequenced in a study of T cell responses to AZD1222 COVID-19 vaccine. Method: immunoSEQ multiplex PCR; TCRdb's copy keeps in-frame clones and lacks some. Here the sample spans 70,000 or so clones, roughly 86% being singletons. The sequenced sample was peripheral blood, obtained on day 0 of AZD1222 vaccination. Receptor source: an adult in good health.

The V and J genes are TRBV28 and TRBJ2-7, with D possibly called TRBD1 or TRBD2 (6 bases each). Germline lookup yields CDR1 MDHEN and CDR2 SYDVKM. The CDR3 contains 13 residues. V was trimmed by 4 bases and J by 3 bases, leaving 10 bases between them. This CDR3 is CASSWGALYEQYF. The CDR3 DNA follows: TGTGCCAGCAGTTGGGGGGCTCTCTACGAGCAGTACTTC.

The rearrangement uses TRBV10-3 and TRBJ2-2; a possible D gene is TRBD1 (5 bases). Germline CDR1 reads ENHRY; CDR2 reads SYGVKD. This CDR3 is 13 amino acids long. V gave up 6 bases and J gave up 7 bases, with 12 bases separating them. This CDR3 is CAIRKDTDGELFF. CDR3 coding DNA: TGTGCCATCAGGAAGGACACCGACGGGGAGCTGTTTTTT.

The chain carries TRBV28 and TRBJ2-1; 9 bases are shared with TRBD2. Per germline, CDR1 MDHEN and CDR2 SYDVKM. V gave up 4 bases and J gave up 4 bases; unmatched junction bases: 11. There are 17 residues in the CDR3. The CDR3 region is CASSSIGGLAVYNEQFF. CDR3 nucleotides: TGTGCCAGCAGTTCTATTGGGGGACTAGCAGTATACAATGAGCAGTTCTTC.

In nucleotides, the CDR3 is TGTGCCAGCAGGTATGGACAGCCCTCCACCTACGAGCAGTACTTC. It yields the protein CASRYGQPSTYEQYF. The V and J genes are TRBV6-6 and TRBJ2-7; possible D gene TRBD1, 6 bases. The V end was cut by 6 bases, the J end by 2 bases, with 17 bases between. This CDR3 is built from 15 residues. The germline gives CDR1 MNHNY, CDR2 SVGAGI (reference sequence).

The rearrangement links TRBV5-1 to TRBJ1-5; possibly TRBD1 for D (6 bases). The CDR3 consists of 15 residues. With 3 bases removed from V and 2 bases from J, the gap between germline ends came to 12 bases. From germline, CDR1 is SGHRS and CDR2 YFSETQ. CDR3 bases: TGCGCCAGCAGCTCAACAGGGCTGGGCAATCAGCCCCAGCATTTT. This gives the protein CASSSTGLGNQPQHF. Full variable domain (remainder filled in from reference TRBV5-1 and TRBJ1-5): KAGVTQTPRYLIKTRGQQVTLSCSPISGHRSVSWYQQTPGQGLQFLFEYFSETQRNKGNFPGRFSGRQFSNSRSEMNVSTLELGDSALYLCASSSTGLGNQPQHFGDGTRLSIL.

The chain uses TRBV7-2 and TRBJ2-7; 10 bases match TRBD1. CDR1 and CDR2 from the germline V gene are SGHTA and FQGNSA. The CDR3 contains 15 residues. With 5 bases clipped from V and 3 bases from J, the junction kept 7 bases outside the gene matches. This chain's CDR3 is CASSPRDRGNYEQYF. DNA for the CDR3: TGTGCCAGCAGCCCCCGGGACAGGGGAAACTACGAGCAGTACTTC.

The genes are TRBV19 and TRBJ2-2, with D unclear. The germline V and J ends were trimmed by 9 bases and 1 base, with 6 bases remaining between them. CDR3 length: 12 residues. Germline V CDR1 and CDR2: LNHDA, SQIVND (reference sequence). The CDR3 loop is CASKENTGELFF. In nucleotides, the CDR3 is TGTGCCAGCAAAGAGAACACCGGGGAGCTGTTTTTT.

The chain combines TRBV19 with TRBJ1-5, with D possibly matching TRBD1 (5 bases). The CDR3 length is 14 residues. From germline, CDR1 is LNHDA and CDR2 SQIVND (reference sequence). Trimming took 7 bases from V and 6 from J, leaving 16 bases between them. CDR3 amino acids: CASTPGRMFQPQHF. For the CDR3, the DNA is TGTGCCAGTACCCCAGGGAGGATGTTTCAGCCCCAGCATTTT.